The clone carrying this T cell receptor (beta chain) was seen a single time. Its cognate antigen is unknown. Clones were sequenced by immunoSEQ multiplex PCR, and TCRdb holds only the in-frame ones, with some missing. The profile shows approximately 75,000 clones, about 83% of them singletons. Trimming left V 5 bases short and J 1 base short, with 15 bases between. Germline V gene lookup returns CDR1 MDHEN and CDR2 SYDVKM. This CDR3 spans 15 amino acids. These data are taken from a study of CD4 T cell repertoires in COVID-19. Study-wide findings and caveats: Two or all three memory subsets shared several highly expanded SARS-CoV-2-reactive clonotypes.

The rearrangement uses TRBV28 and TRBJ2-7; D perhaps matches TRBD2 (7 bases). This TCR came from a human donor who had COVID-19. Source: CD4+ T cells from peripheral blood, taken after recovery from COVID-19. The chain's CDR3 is CASSLTGGTSYEQYF. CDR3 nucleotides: TGTGCCAGCAGTCTCACGGGGGGCACGTCCTACGAGCAGTACTTC.